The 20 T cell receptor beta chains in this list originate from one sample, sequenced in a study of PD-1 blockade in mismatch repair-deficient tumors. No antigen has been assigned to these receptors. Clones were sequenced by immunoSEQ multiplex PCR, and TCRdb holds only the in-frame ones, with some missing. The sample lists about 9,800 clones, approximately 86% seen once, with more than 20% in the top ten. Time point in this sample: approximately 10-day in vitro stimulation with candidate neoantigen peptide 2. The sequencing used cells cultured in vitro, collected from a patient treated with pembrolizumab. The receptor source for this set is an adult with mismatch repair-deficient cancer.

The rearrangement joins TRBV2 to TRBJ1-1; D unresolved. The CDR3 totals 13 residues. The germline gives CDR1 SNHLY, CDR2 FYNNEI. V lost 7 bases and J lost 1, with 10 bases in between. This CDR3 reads CASKTERNTEAFF. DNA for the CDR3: TGTGCCAGCAAGACGGAAAGGAACACTGAAGCTTTCTTT. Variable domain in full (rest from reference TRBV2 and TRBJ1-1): EPEVTQTPSHQVTQMGQEVILRCVPISNHLYFYWYRQILGQKVEFLVSFYNNEISEKSEIFDDQFSVERPDGSNFTLKIRSTKLEDSAMYFCASKTERNTEAFFGQGTRLTVV.

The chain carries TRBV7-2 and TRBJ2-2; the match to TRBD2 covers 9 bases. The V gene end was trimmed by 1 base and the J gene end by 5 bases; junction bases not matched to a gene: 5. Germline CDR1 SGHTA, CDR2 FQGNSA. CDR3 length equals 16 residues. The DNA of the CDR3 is TGTGCCAGCAGCTTAGTAGCGGGAGTCGGGACCGGGGAGCTGTTTTTT. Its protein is CASSLVAGVGTGELFF.

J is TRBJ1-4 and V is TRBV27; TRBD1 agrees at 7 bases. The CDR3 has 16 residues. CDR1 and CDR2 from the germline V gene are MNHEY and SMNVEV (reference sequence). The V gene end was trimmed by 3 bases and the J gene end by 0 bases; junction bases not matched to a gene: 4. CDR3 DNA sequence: TGTGCCAGCAGTTTCCTTGGGACAGCAACTAATGAAAAACTGTTTTTT. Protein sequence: CASSFLGTATNEKLFF.

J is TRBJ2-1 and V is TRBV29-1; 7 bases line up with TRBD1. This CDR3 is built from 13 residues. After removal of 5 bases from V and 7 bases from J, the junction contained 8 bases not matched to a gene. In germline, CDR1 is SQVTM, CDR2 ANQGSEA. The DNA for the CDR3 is TGCAGCGTTTGCGACAGGGTCGGGAATGAGCAGTTCTTC. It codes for CSVCDRVGNEQFF.

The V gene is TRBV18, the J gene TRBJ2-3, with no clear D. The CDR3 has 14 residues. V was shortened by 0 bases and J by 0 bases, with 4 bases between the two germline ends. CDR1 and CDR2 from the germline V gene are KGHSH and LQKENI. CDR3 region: CASSPPLSTDTQYF. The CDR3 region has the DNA TGTGCCAGCTCACCACCTCTGAGCACAGATACGCAGTATTTT.

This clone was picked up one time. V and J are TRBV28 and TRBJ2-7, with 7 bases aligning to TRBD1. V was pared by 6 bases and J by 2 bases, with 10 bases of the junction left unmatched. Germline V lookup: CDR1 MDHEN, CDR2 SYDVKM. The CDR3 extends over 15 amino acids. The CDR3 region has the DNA TGTGCCAGCAGCCTGGGGACAGTCCCGCCCTACGAGCAGTACTTC. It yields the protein CASSLGTVPPYEQYF.

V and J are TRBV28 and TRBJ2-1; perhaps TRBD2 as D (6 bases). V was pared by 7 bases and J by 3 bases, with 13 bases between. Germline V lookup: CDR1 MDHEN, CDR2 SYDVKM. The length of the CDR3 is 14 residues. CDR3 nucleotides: TGTGCCAGCATCTCACGGGAGCGCTACAATGAGCAGTTCTTC. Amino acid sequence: CASISRERYNEQFF. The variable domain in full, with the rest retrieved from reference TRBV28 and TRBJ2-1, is DVKVTQSSRYLVKRTGEKVFLECVQDMDHENMFWYRQDPGLGLRLIYFSYDVKMKEKGDIPEGYSVSREKKERFSLILESASTNQTSMYLCASISRERYNEQFFGPGTRLTVL.

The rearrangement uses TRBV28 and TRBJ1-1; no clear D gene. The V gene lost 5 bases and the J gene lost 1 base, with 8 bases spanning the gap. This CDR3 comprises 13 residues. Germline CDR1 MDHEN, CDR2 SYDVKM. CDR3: CASSPHPNTEAFF. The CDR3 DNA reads TGTGCCAGCAGTCCACACCCGAACACTGAAGCTTTCTTT.

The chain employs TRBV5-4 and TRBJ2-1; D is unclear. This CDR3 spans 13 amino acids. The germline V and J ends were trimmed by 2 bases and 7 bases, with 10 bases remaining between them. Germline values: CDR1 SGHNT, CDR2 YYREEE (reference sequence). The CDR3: CASSLIRGNEQFF. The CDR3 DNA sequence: TGTGCCAGCAGCTTAATTCGAGGAAATGAGCAGTTCTTC.

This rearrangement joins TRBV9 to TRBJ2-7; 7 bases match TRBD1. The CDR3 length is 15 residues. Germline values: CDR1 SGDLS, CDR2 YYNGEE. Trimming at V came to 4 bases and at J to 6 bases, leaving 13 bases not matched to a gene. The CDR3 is CASSTRGQGTGEQYF. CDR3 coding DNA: TGTGCCAGCAGCACAAGGGGGCAGGGCACTGGCGAGCAGTACTTC.

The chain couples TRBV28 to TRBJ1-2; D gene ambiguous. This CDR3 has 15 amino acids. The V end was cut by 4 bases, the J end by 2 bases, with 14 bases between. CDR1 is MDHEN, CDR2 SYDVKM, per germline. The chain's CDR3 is CASSSPSRSNYGYTF. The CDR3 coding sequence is TGTGCCAGCAGTTCTCCCAGCAGGTCCAACTATGGCTACACCTTC.

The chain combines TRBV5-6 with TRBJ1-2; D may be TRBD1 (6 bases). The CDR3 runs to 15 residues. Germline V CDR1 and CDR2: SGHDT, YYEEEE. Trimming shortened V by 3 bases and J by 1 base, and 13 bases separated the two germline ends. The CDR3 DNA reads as TGTGCCAGCAGCTCCTCCTGGACAGTTAACTATGGCTACACCTTC. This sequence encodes CASSSSWTVNYGYTF.

The chain's CDR3 is CASSFTGPYEQYF. Here the CDR3 DNA reads TGTGCCAGCAGTTTTACAGGACCCTACGAGCAGTACTTC. The chain couples TRBV27 to TRBJ2-7; D is perhaps TRBD1 (5 bases). CDR3 size: 13 residues. Germline CDR1 reads MNHEY; CDR2 reads SMNVEV (reference sequence). V gave up 3 bases and J gave up 2 bases, with 8 bases separating them.

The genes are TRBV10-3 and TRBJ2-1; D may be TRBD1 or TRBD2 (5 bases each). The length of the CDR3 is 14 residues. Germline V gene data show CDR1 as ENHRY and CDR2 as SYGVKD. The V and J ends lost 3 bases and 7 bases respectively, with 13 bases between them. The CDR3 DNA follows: TGTGCCATCAGTGACCCCCGAGGGGCAAATGAGCAGTTCTTC. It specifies CAISDPRGANEQFF.

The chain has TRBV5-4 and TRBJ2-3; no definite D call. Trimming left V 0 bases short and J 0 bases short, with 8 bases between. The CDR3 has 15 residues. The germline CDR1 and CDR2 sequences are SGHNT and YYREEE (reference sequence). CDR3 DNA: TGTGCCAGCAGCTTGGCGCCGGGTAGCACAGATACGCAGTATTTT. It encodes CASSLAPGSTDTQYF.

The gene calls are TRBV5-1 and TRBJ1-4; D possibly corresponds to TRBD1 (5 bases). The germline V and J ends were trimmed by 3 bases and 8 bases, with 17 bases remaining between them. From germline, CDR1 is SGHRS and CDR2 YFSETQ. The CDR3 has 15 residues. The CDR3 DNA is TGCGCCAGCAGCTATCTCGGGACGACGACCGAAAAACTGTTTTTT. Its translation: CASSYLGTTTEKLFF.

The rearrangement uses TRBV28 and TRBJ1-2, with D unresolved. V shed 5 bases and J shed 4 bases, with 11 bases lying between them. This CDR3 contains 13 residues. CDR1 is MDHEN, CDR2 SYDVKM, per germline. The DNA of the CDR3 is TGTGCCAGCAGTCCCACACCATCCTATGGCTACACCTTC. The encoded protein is CASSPTPSYGYTF.

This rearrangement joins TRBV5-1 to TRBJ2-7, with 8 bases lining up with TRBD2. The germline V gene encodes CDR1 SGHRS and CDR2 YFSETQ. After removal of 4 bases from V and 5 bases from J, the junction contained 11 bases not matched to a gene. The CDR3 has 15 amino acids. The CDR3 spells CASSVQAGVQNEQYF. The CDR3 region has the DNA TGCGCCAGCAGCGTACAAGCGGGAGTTCAGAACGAGCAGTACTTC.

The DNA of the CDR3 is TGTGCCAGCAGCTTAGAGGTCGGGGGCACTAACTATGGCTACACCTTC. It codes for CASSLEVGGTNYGYTF. The chain joins TRBV7-6 to TRBJ1-2, with D tentatively TRBD1 (6 bases). Looked up from germline, CDR1 is SGHVS and CDR2 is FNYEAQ. Between the trimmed V and J ends, which lost 1 base and 0 bases, there was a span of 12 bases. This CDR3 contains 16 residues.

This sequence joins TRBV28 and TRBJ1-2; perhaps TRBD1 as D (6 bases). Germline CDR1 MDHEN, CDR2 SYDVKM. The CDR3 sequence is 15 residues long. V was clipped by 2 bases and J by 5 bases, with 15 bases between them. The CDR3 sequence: CASSLQGRFLYGYTF. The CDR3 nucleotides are TGTGCCAGCAGTTTACAGGGGCGCTTCTTGTATGGCTACACCTTC.